The present TCR beta chain was sequenced within a study of blood T cells in healthy people across ages. PCR was performed a second time for about 7 to 11 cycles using a sample-barcoded 5' primer and a J-beta primer mix. CDR3-containing paired-end reads numbering at least 2.5 million came from each sample. TCRdb itself ran the 5' RACE reads through MiXCR, one entry per CDR3 protein. The sample records 700,000 to 800,000 distinct CDR3 sequences, approximately 39% being singletons. Study-wide results and limits: With donor CMV status unknown, expanded clonotype changes were possibly confounded. There were more naive CD4+ cells and higher diversity in long-lived donors than in aged donors.

The CDR3 consists of 14 residues. Trimming took 0 bases from V and 4 from J, leaving 10 bases between them. Germline V gene lookup returns CDR1 DFQATT and CDR2 SNEGSKA (reference sequence). This clonotype was detected ten times or more. Its antigen is currently unknown. Material for sequencing was blood. This receptor was taken from a woman in her fifties or sixties in good health. V gene TRBV20-1 combines with J gene TRBJ1-5; possibly TRBD1 for D (6 bases). This chain's CDR3 is CSARDPRGNQPQHF. DNA of the CDR3: TGCAGTGCTAGAGATCCCAGGGGAAATCAGCCCCAGCATTTT.